This T cell receptor (beta chain) stems from a study of blood T cell repertoires in COVID-19. Study background: Acute-phase and convalescent COVID-19 samples originated in the United States, Italy and Spain. The cDNA or gDNA used as material had been derived from T cells, B-cell-depleted T cells, or PBMCs.

While infection was still active, Seattle patients were enrolled and then followed longitudinally. Authors' methods: Amplifying reference gene primers gave estimates of nucleated cell counts. TCRdb's copy holds only in-frame clones and misses some; the assay was immunoSEQ multiplex PCR. V, J and clone size are taken as reported in that table, and D and trimming were inferred from the DNA itself. The sample gives 400,000 to 450,000 clones, more than 70% of which show up once; roughly 12% is in the top ten. The CDR3 contains 15 residues. With 3 bases clipped from V and 8 bases from J, the junction kept 4 bases outside the gene matches. Per germline, CDR1 SGHAT and CDR2 FQNNGV.

The receptor comes from a woman aged 45-60 years with COVID-19, enrolled during active disease. The chain has TRBV11-2 and TRBJ2-1, with 13 positions matching TRBD2. The specimen was peripheral blood. CDR3 amino acids: CASSFGLAGDHEQFF. The CDR3 coding sequence is TGTGCCAGCAGCTTCGGACTAGCGGGGGACCATGAGCAGTTCTTC.